These T cell receptor beta chains were read from a single sample in a study of response to subunit inactivated influenza vaccine. TCRdb redid the calling of the RT-PCR reads with MiXCR, one entry per CDR3 protein. The repertoire includes 500,000 to 750,000 distinct CDR3 sequences, approximately 15% of them detected once, and around 10% sits in the top ten. The sample consisted of PBMCs from blood, taken about 11 days after vaccination. Receptor source: a man in his fifties or sixties who received an inactivated influenza vaccine. CDR3s include the opening cysteine and the closing phenylalanine or tryptophan. D genes are given only for firm matches. Expanded clones get a size class; other rows say once, few or many, or leave the size out.

TGCGCCAGCAGTGTCTCCCGGGACAGACTTGTGCACGAGCAGTACTTC CASSVSRDRLVHEQYF TRBJ2-7 many TRBD1 TRBV10-2
TGTGCCAGCAGTTACCCAGCGGTCGGCTACGAGCAGTACTTC CASSYPAVGYEQYF TRBJ2-7 . . TRBV6-2/TRBV6-3
TGCAGTGCCCCGTTAGGGGCAGCGGGACCCTACGAGCAGTACTTC CSAPLGAAGPYEQYF TRBJ2-7 . TRBD2 TRBV20-1
TGTGCCAGCAGTGTTTCGAAGGGCGTCGAGCAGTACTTC CASSVSKGVEQYF TRBJ2-7 . . TRBV2
TGCAGTGCTAGAGATTTGAGCGGGGGGTACTCCTACGAGCAGTACTTC CSARDLSGGYSYEQYF TRBJ2-7 . TRBD2 TRBV20-1
TGCGCCAGCAGCTTGGATAGACCAAAAGAGACCCAGTACTTC CASSLDRPKETQYF TRBJ2-5 . . TRBV5-1
TGTGCCAGCAGCCCCCCGGGACTAGCGAGAACCTACGAGCAGTACTTC CASSPPGLARTYEQYF TRBJ2-7 . TRBD2 TRBV7-9
TGCAGTGCTACTCAAGGGACAGGGGTCAGTTCCCAGTACTTC CSATQGTGVSSQYF TRBJ2-5 . TRBD1 TRBV20-1
TGCAGCGTTGTAGGGGCGGGGAGAAGCACAGATACGCAGTATTTT CSVVGAGRSTDTQYF TRBJ2-3 many . TRBV29-1
TGCAGTACAGATAGACAGACTAGCGGCTTCGGGGAGCTGTTTTTT CSTDRQTSGFGELFF TRBJ2-2 . TRBD2 TRBV20-1
TGTGCCAGCAGTGAATACGCCGAGCAGTACTTC CASSEYAEQYF TRBJ2-7 . . TRBV2
TGTGCCAGCAGCGCCTTAGGACAGGGGGCGTTGGGTCCCTACAATGAGCAGTTCTTC CASSALGQGALGPYNEQFF TRBJ2-1 . TRBD1 TRBV9
TGTGCCAAAGAAGGGGGGGGAGTGGGTGAAGCTTTCTTT CAKEGGGVGEAFF TRBJ1-1 many . TRBV15
TGCAGTGCTAGAGGACAGTTAATGAACACTGAAGCTTTCTTT CSARGQLMNTEAFF TRBJ1-1 few . TRBV20-1
TGTGCCAGCAGCAATACAGGGATCGAGCAGTACTTC CASSNTGIEQYF TRBJ2-7 . . TRBV7-9
TGTGCCAGCAGCCCCGGGACAGGGAGGTGGAACACCGGGGAGCTGTTTTTT CASSPGTGRWNTGELFF TRBJ2-2 few TRBD1 TRBV3-1
TGTGCCAGCGGATACTACTACGAGCAGTACTTC CASGYYYEQYF TRBJ2-7 . . TRBV6-2/TRBV6-3
TGCAGTGCTAGAGTACCCGGGGGCAGGGGCACTGAAGCTTTCTTT CSARVPGGRGTEAFF TRBJ1-1 . . TRBV20-1
TGCAGTGCCCGGGAGGTGGGCGTAAGTAACGAGCAGTACTTC CSAREVGVSNEQYF TRBJ2-7 . TRBD2 TRBV20-1
TGTGCCAGCAGCTTAACAACAGGGGCCGCGACCCAGTACTTC CASSLTTGAATQYF TRBJ2-5 few TRBD1 TRBV7-2
TGTGCCAGCAGTTACTCTAGCAGTCGGGCGGACGAGCAGTACTTC CASSYSSSRADEQYF TRBJ2-7 many . TRBV6-5
TGTGCCAGCAGACCCCATTCGGGACAGGGCTATAGCAATCAGCCCCAGCATTTT CASRPHSGQGYSNQPQHF TRBJ1-5 many TRBD1 TRBV6-2/TRBV6-3
TGCGCCAGCAGCCAAGAGGCGGCTCACTCTGGAAACACCATATATTTT CASSQEAAHSGNTIYF TRBJ1-3 few . TRBV4-3
TGTGCCAGTAGTCTCCGGACTGAAGCTTTCTTT CASSLRTEAFF TRBJ1-1 many . TRBV19
TGTGCCAGCAGTGAGAGGGGGCACCAAGAGACCCAGTACTTC CASSERGHQETQYF TRBJ2-5 large TRBD1 TRBV25-1
TGTGCCAGCAGCTCGGGACTAGCGGGAGGCCGACCCTACAATGAGCAGTTCTTC CASSSGLAGGRPYNEQFF TRBJ2-1 . TRBD2 TRBV11-1
TGCAGCGGGGGTCTGAACACTGAAGCTTTCTTT CSGGLNTEAFF TRBJ1-1 . . TRBV29-1
TGTGCCAGCAGTGGCGGGGGCCGATACAATGAGCAGTTCTTC CASSGGGRYNEQFF TRBJ2-1 . . TRBV2
TGTGCCAGCAGCTTCGCCCCAGGGGCGCCCTACGAGCAGTACTTC CASSFAPGAPYEQYF TRBJ2-7 . . TRBV7-9
TGTGCCAGCAGCTTAGACGGGCTGGGGGGGGCTTTCTTT CASSLDGLGGAFF TRBJ1-1 few . TRBV11-2
TGTGCCAGCAGTTCCGCAGGCCCGGGGCAGTTCTTC CASSSAGPGQFF TRBJ2-1 many . TRBV12-3/TRBV12-4
TGTGCCAGCAGTCGTGGACAGGCTGTATGGGAACCCCAGCATTTT CASSRGQAVWEPQHF TRBJ1-5 . TRBD1 TRBV12-3/TRBV12-4
TGTGCCAGCAGCTCCCACCTAGCGGGGGGGCAGTTCTTC CASSSHLAGGQFF TRBJ2-1 few TRBD2 TRBV7-2
TGCGCCAGCAGCTTGGGGCCCGAAGGTTATGAGCAGTTCTTC CASSLGPEGYEQFF TRBJ2-1 few . TRBV5-1
TGCAGTGCCCGAACCGGGTCCGTCGGCAATCAGCCCCAGCATTTT CSARTGSVGNQPQHF TRBJ1-5 . . TRBV20-1
TGTGCCAGCAGTGAAGGTTGGCCGGGCGGGTCTAGCTCCTACGAGCAGTACTTC CASSEGWPGGSSSYEQYF TRBJ2-7 few . TRBV2
TGTGCCAGCAGCTTGACCAAACAGGGGTTGTACGAGCAGTACTTC CASSLTKQGLYEQYF TRBJ2-7 . TRBD1 TRBV5-6
TGTGCCACCGAACCCATAGGGAGGGCCGGGGAGCAGTACTTC CATEPIGRAGEQYF TRBJ2-7 many TRBD2 TRBV27
TGCGCCAGCAGCTTGGGAGACAGGGCTTCGGATACGCAGTATTTT CASSLGDRASDTQYF TRBJ2-3 few TRBD1 TRBV5-1
TGTGCCAGCAGTCCCCGAGGTGCGGGAGGTAACTACAATGAGCAGTTCTTC CASSPRGAGGNYNEQFF TRBJ2-1 few TRBD2 TRBV12-3/TRBV12-4
TGTGCCAGCAGTCGGGGACTAGGGCGGGATACGCAGTATTTT CASSRGLGRDTQYF TRBJ2-3 . TRBD2 TRBV28
TGTGCCTCCGGGAGGGCCCCCAATGAGCAGTTCTTC CASGRAPNEQFF TRBJ2-1 . TRBD2 TRBV27
TGCAGCGCTGAGAAACAGGGTGGCAATGAGCAGTTCTTC CSAEKQGGNEQFF TRBJ2-1 few . TRBV29-1
TGTGCCAGCAGCCCCTACCCCGGCGAGACCCAGTACTTC CASSPYPGETQYF TRBJ2-5 . . TRBV7-2
TGTGCCAGCAGCCAAGATAGGAGCGGGAGTTCAATGGTCGGGGAGCTGTTTTTT CASSQDRSGSSMVGELFF TRBJ2-2 once TRBD2 TRBV3-1